This T cell receptor (beta chain) was identified in a study of blood T cell repertoires in COVID-19. The V gene's germline CDR1 is MNHEY and CDR2 SVGAGI. This CDR3 is 13 amino acids long. The V and J ends lost 8 bases and 2 bases, in that order; junction bases with no gene match: 5. This clone is a singleton in its sample. TCRdb keeps only in-frame clones here, not all; method: immunoSEQ multiplex PCR. The sample consists of 200,000 to 250,000 clones, roughly 90% of them appearing once. This clonotype was obtained from a woman under 40 with acute COVID-19. Sequenced input: PBMCs or T cells enriched from blood (not recorded which). The rearrangement uses TRBV6-5 and TRBJ2-7; TRBD1 agrees at 8 bases. CDR3 sequence (DNA): TGTGCCAGCTCTAGGACAGGGCCCTACGAGCAGTACTTC. It yields the protein CASSRTGPYEQYF.